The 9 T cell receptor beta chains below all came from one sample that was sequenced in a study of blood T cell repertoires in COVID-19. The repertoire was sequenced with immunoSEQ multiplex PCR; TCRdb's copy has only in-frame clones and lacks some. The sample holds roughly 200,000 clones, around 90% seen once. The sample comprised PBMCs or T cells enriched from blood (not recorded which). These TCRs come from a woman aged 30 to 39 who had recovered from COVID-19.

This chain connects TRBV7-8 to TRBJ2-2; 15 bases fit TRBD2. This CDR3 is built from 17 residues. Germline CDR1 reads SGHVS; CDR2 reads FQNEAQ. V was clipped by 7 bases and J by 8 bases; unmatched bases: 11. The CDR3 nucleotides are TGTGCCAGCACCCTATCCCGGACTAGCGGGAGGGAAGGGGAGCTGTTTTTT. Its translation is CASTLSRTSGREGELFF.

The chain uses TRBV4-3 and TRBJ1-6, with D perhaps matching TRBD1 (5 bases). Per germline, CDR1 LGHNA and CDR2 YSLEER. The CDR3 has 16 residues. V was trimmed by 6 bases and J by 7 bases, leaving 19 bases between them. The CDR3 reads CASSLGGRMSNSPLHF. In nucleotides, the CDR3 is TGCGCCAGCAGTCTGGGGGGGAGGATGTCCAATTCACCCCTCCACTTT.

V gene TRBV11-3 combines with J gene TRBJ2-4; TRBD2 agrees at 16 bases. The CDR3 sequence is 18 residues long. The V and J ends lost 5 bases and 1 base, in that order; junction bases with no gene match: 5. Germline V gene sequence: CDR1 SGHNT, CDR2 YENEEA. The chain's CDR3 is CASSNTGLAGGAKNIQYF. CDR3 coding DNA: TGTGCCAGCAGCAATACGGGACTAGCGGGAGGGGCCAAAAACATTCAGTACTTC.

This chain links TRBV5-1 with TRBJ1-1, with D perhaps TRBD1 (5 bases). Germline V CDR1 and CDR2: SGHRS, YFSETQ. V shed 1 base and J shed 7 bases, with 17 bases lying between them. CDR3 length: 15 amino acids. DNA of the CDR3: TGCGCCAGCAGCTTGAATTCGGGGGATCGGGTTGAAGCTTTCTTT. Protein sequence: CASSLNSGDRVEAFF.

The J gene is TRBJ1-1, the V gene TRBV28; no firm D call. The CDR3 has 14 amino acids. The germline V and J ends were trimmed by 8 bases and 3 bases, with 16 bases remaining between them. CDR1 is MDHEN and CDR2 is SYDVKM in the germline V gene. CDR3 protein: CASELVRGDTEAFF. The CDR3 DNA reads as TGTGCCAGCGAATTAGTCCGGGGAGACACTGAAGCTTTCTTT.

The CDR3 sequence is CASSVSTSGGAQFF. In nucleotides, the CDR3 is TGTGCCAGCAGTGTAAGCACTAGCGGGGGGGCCCAGTTCTTC. This chain joins TRBV27 and TRBJ2-1; 13 bases are a match to TRBD2. V was pared by 5 bases and J by 13 bases, with 8 bases of the junction left unmatched. Germline CDR1 reads MNHEY; CDR2 reads SMNVEV (reference sequence). The CDR3 contains 14 residues.

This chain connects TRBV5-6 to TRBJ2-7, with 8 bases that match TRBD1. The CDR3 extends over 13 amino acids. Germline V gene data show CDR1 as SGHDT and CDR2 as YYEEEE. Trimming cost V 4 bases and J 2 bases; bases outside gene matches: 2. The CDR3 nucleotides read TGTGCCAGCAGCGCAGGGGGCCCCTACGAGCAGTACTTC. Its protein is CASSAGGPYEQYF.

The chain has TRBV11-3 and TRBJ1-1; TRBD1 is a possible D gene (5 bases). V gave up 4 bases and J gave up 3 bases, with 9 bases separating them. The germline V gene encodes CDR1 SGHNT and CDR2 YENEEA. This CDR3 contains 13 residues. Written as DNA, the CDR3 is TGTGCCAGCAGCTCGGGGGACTACACTGAAGCTTTCTTT. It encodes CASSSGDYTEAFF.

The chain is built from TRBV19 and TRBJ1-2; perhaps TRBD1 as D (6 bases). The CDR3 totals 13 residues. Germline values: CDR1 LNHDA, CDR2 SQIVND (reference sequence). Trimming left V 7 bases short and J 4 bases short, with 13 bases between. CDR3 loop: CASTAQGPYGYTF. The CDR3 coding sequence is TGTGCCAGTACCGCACAGGGACCCTATGGCTACACCTTC.